A selection of T cell receptor beta chains follows, all from one sample in a study of identical twins. TCRdb called the 5' RACE reads again in MiXCR, with one record for every CDR3 protein. The sample includes approximately 230,000 distinct CDR3 sequences, approximately 5.9% of them seen just once. This sample was shared with a second study, whose subject was T cells expressing NK-cell markers.

Sequencing was performed on CD8+ T cells sorted from blood. Receptor source: a woman aged 18-35 years in good health. CDR3s include the opening cysteine and the closing phenylalanine or tryptophan. The D gene is left open where the match is weak. Not all rows give a size; the values are once, few, many and, for expanded clones, a class.

>TRBJ2-7|TRBV28|few|TRBD1
CASSPRQGKGNEQYF
TGTGCCAGCAGTCCGCGACAGGGGAAAGGGAACGAGCAGTACTTC
>TRBJ2-1|TRBV27|-|-
CASSPITGGSYNEQFF
TGTGCCAGCAGTCCGATAACGGGCGGCTCCTACAATGAGCAGTTCTTC
>TRBJ2-4|TRBV12-2|once|-
CASRPEAFGQGDRWNIQYF
TGTGCAAGTCGCCCAGAAGCCTTCGGACAGGGTGACAGATGGAACATTCAGTACTTC
>TRBJ2-2|TRBV27|many|TRBD2
CASSLFSGMDTGELFF
TGTGCCAGCAGTTTATTTAGCGGGATGGACACCGGGGAGCTGTTTTTT
>TRBJ1-1|TRBV7-3|-|-
CASSPTYATEAFF
TGTGCCAGCAGCCCAACTTACGCGACTGAAGCTTTCTTT
>TRBJ2-3|TRBV6-2/TRBV6-3|many|-
CASSYGTTQYF
TGTGCCAGCAGTTACGGGACAACGCAGTATTTT
>TRBJ2-5|TRBV25-1|few|-
CASSSLSETQYF
TGTGCCAGCAGTTCACTCTCCGAGACCCAGTACTTC
>TRBJ2-7|TRBV12-3/TRBV12-4|-|-
CASSLVRGRNEQYF
TGTGCCAGCAGTTTAGTCCGGGGGCGCAACGAGCAGTACTTC
>TRBJ1-5|TRBV7-9|-|-
CASSSSFGVQPQHF
TGTGCCAGCAGCTCTTCGTTTGGGGTTCAGCCCCAGCATTTT
>TRBJ1-1|TRBV5-5|many|-
CASSLSSNTEAFF
TGTGCCAGCAGCTTGAGTAGTAACACTGAAGCTTTCTTT
>TRBJ2-7|TRBV4-3|few|-
CASSQDWGLDYEQYF
TGCGCCAGCAGCCAAGATTGGGGTTTAGACTACGAGCAGTACTTC
>TRBJ2-5|TRBV3-1|few|-
CASSHAVKTQYF
TGTGCCAGCAGCCACGCGGTTAAGACCCAGTACTTC
>TRBJ1-5|TRBV4-3|-|-
CASSQRRGANQPQHF
TGCGCCAGCAGCCAACGTCGGGGGGCTAATCAGCCCCAGCATTTT
>TRBJ2-1|TRBV11-1|few|TRBD1
CASSLGWATGDFDGQFF
TGTGCCAGCAGCTTAGGGTGGGCGACAGGGGACTTCGACGGGCAGTTCTTC
>TRBJ2-1|TRBV30|-|TRBD1
CACIDREFNEQFF
TGTGCCTGCATCGACAGGGAGTTTAATGAGCAGTTCTTC
>TRBJ2-5|TRBV20-1|-|TRBD2
CSASGGDLKETQYF
TGCAGTGCTAGCGGGGGGGACTTGAAAGAGACCCAGTACTTC
>TRBJ2-3|TRBV9|-|TRBD2
CASSVDLAGFTDTQYF
TGTGCCAGCAGCGTAGATCTAGCGGGGTTCACAGATACGCAGTATTTT
>TRBJ2-7|TRBV29-1|many|-
CSVGAGAHYEQYF
TGCAGCGTTGGCGCAGGAGCGCACTACGAGCAGTACTTC
>TRBJ2-7|TRBV23-1|once|-
CASSPTPGCSSAPSYEQYF
TGCGCCAGCAGCCCTACCCCCGGGTGCTCTAGTGCCCCCTCCTACGAGCAGTACTTC
>TRBJ2-5|TRBV6-2/TRBV6-3|-|-
CASEAVYQETQYF
TGTGCCAGCGAAGCGGTGTACCAAGAGACCCAGTACTTC
>TRBJ1-1|TRBV16|few|TRBD1
CASSQTRDSMNTEAFF
TGTGCCAGCAGCCAAACCCGGGACAGCATGAACACTGAAGCTTTCTTT
>TRBJ1-1|TRBV10-2|once|-
CASSESADMYTEAFF
TGCGCCAGCAGTGAGAGCGCGGACATGTACACTGAAGCTTTCTTT
>TRBJ1-6|TRBV27|many|-
CASSLSVGNNSPLHF
TGTGCCAGCAGTTTATCGGTCGGAAATAATTCACCCCTCCACTTT
>TRBJ2-2|TRBV7-9|few|-
CASSPGPLPGELFF
TGTGCCAGCAGCCCGGGACCTCTTCCAGGGGAGCTGTTTTTT